This TCR beta chain was sequenced during a study of CD8 T cells in ankylosing spondylitis. TCRdb re-derived calls from the 5' RACE reads in MiXCR, one entry per CDR3 protein. The sample shows around 490,000 distinct CDR3 sequences, 5.3% of them seen only once. This clonotype has at least ten counts. Its cognate antigen is unknown. Study-level results: It appeared that ankylosing spondylitis blood was characterized by a TCR beta motif of roughly 8 highly homologous variants.

This clonotype was obtained from a male donor with ankylosing spondylitis. Source material: blood, either unsorted or a sorted T cell fraction (not recorded which).

This CDR3 reads CATSETGGTDTQYF. The CDR3, as DNA: TGTGCCACCAGTGAGACAGGGGGAACAGATACGCAGTATTTT. The chain links TRBV24-1 to TRBJ2-3; 9 nucleotides line up with TRBD1. The CDR3 runs 14 residues. Germline CDR1 KGHDR, CDR2 SFDVKD. With 4 bases clipped from V and 3 bases from J, the junction kept 1 base outside the gene matches.